This section outlines one T cell receptor beta chain sequence together with its context. Profiling relied on immunoSEQ multiplex PCR, and the TCRdb table lists in-frame clones only, not all of them. The profile shows about 59,000 clones, about 94% of them singletons. The V end was cut by 5 bases, the J end by 10 bases, with 20 bases between. In germline, CDR1 is MNHEY, CDR2 SVGAGI. The CDR3 runs to 14 residues. The data are from a study of technical replicates of blood from a handful of donors. This clonotype originated in a human donor in good health. Some clones in this sample may be carry-over from other donors' samples. The sequenced sample consisted of PBMCs. The chain links TRBV6-5 to TRBJ1-2; D is perhaps TRBD1 (6 bases). In DNA, the CDR3 is TGTGCCAGCAGTCGTACAGGGAGAAGCGTCGACTACACCTTC. As protein: CASSRTGRSVDYTF.